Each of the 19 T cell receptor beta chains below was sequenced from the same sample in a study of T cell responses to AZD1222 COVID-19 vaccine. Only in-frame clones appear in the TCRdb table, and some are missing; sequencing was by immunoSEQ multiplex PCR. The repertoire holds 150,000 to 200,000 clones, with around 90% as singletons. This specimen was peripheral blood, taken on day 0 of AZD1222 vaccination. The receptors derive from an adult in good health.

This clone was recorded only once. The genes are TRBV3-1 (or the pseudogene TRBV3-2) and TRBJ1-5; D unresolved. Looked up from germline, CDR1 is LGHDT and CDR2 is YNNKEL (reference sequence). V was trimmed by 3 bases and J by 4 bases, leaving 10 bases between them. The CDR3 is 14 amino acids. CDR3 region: CASSQGARNQPQHF. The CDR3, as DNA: TGTGCCAGCAGCCAGGGTGCCAGAAATCAGCCCCAGCATTTT.

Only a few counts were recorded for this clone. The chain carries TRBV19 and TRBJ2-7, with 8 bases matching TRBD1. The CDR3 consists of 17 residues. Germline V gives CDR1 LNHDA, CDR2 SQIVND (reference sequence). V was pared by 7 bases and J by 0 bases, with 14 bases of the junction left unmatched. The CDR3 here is CASTPEITGGSSYEQYF. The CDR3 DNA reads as TGTGCCAGTACCCCGGAGATCACAGGGGGATCCTCCTACGAGCAGTACTTC.

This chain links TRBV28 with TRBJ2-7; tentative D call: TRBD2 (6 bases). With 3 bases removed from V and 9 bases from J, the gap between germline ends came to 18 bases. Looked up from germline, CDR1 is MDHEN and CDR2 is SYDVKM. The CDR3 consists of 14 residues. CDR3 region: CASSLGSAEAGQYF. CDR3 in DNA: TGTGCCAGCAGTTTGGGTTCGGCGGAAGCGGGGCAGTACTTC.

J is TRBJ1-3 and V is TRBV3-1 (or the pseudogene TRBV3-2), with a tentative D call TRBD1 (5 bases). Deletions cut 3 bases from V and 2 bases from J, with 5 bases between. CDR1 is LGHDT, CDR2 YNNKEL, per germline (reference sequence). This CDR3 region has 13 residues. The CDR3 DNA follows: TGTGCCAGCAGCCAGGGACCTGGAAACACCATATATTTT. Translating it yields CASSQGPGNTIYF.

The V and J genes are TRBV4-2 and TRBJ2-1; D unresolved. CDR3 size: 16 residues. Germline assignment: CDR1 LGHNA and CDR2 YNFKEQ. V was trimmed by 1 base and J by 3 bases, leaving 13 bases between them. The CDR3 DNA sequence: TGTGCCAGCAGCCAAGCTGTGCCGCCCAACTACAATGAGCAGTTCTTC. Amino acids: CASSQAVPPNYNEQFF.

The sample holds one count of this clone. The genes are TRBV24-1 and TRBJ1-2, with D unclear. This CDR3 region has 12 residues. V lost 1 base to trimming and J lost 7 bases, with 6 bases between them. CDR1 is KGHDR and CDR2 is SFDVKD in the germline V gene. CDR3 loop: CATSDFFVGYTF. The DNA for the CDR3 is TGTGCCACCAGTGATTTCTTTGTTGGCTACACCTTC.

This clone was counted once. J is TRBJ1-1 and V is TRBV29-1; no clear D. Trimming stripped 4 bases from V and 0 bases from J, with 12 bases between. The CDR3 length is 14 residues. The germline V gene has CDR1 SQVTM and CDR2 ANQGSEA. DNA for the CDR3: TGCAGCGTTGCGCCGTACACGTTGAACACTGAAGCTTTCTTT. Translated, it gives CSVAPYTLNTEAFF.

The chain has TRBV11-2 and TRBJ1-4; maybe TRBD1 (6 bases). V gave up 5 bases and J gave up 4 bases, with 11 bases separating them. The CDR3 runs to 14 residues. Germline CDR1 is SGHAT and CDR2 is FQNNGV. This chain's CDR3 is CASSKDSHNEKLFF. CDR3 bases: TGTGCCAGCAGCAAGGACAGTCATAATGAAAAACTGTTTTTT.

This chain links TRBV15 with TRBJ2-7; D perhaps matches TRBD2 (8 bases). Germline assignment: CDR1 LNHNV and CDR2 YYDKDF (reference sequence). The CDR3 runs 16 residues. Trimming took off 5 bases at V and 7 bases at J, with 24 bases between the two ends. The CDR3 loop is CATSPGGGGRSGEQYF. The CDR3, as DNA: TGTGCCACCAGCCCCGGAGGGGGCGGGAGGTCAGGGGAGCAGTACTTC.

The chain's CDR3 is CASSPDQTGLRGYEQYF. CDR3 in DNA: TGTGCCAGCTCACCCGACCAGACTGGACTTCGAGGGTACGAGCAGTACTTC. The rearrangement links TRBV18 to TRBJ2-7, with a tentative D call TRBD2 (5 bases). CDR3 length: 17 amino acids. The V end lost 3 bases, the J end lost 4 bases, and 22 bases lay between the germline ends. CDR1 and CDR2 (germline): KGHSH, LQKENI.

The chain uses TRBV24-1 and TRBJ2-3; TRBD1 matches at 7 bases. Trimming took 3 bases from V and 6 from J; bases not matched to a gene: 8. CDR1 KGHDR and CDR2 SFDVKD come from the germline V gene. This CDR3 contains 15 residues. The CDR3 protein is CATSDPTGTSDTQYF. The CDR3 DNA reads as TGTGCCACCAGTGATCCGACAGGGACGTCTGATACGCAGTATTTT.

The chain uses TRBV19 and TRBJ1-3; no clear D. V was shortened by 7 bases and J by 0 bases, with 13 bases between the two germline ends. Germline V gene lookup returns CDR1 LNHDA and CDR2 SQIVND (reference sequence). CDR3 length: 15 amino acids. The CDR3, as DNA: TGTGCCAGTAAGGGCGAATTCTACTCTGGAAACACCATATATTTT. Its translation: CASKGEFYSGNTIYF.

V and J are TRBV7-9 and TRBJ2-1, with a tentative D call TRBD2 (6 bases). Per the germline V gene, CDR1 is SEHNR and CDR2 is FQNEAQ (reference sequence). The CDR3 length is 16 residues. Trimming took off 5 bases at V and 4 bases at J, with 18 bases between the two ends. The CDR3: CASSEVSLGLYNEQFF. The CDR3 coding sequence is TGTGCCAGCAGCGAGGTCAGTCTGGGACTGTACAATGAGCAGTTCTTC.

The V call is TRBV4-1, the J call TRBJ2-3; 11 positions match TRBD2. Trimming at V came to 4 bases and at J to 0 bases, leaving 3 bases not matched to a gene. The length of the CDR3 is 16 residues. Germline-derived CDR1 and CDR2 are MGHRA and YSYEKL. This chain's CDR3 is CASSLRTSGSTDTQYF. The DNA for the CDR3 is TGCGCCAGCAGCCTTCGGACTAGCGGGAGCACAGATACGCAGTATTTT.

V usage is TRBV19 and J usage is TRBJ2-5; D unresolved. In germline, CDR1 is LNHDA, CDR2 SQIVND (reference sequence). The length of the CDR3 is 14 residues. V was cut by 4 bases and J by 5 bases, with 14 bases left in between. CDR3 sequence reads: CASSRSRSVETQYF. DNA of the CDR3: TGTGCCAGTAGTAGGTCCAGGTCGGTGGAGACCCAGTACTTC.

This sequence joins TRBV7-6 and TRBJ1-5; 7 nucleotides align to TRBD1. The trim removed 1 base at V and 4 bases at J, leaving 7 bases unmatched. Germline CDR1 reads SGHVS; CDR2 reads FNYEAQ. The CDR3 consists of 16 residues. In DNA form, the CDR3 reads TGTGCCAGCAGCTTAGAGGGGGCAGTTTGGAATCAGCCCCAGCATTTT. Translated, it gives CASSLEGAVWNQPQHF.

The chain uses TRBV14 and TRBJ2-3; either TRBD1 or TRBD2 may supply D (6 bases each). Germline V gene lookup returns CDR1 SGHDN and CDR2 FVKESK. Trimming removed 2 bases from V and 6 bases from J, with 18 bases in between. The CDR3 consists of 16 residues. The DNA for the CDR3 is TGTGCCAGCAGCCAAATAGGGGGGCCCTTTACGGATACGCAGTATTTT. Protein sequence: CASSQIGGPFTDTQYF.

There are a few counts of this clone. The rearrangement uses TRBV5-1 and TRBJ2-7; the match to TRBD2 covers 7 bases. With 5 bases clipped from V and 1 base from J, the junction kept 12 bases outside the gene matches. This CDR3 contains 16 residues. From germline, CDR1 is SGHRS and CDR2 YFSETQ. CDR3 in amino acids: CASRPSAGVYSYEQYF. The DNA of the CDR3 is TGCGCCAGCAGACCATCCGCGGGGGTTTATTCCTACGAGCAGTACTTC.

CDR3 protein: CASSKVGGNYGYTF. The CDR3 nucleotides read TGTGCCAGTTCAAAGGTGGGGGGTAACTATGGCTACACCTTC. The chain recombines TRBV28 with TRBJ1-2, with a weak D call TRBD1 (5 bases). In germline, CDR1 is MDHEN, CDR2 SYDVKM. Trimming removed 9 bases from V and 1 base from J, with 15 bases in between. This CDR3 has 14 residues.